The 21 T cell receptor beta chains in this list originate from one sample, sequenced in a study of blood T cell repertoires in COVID-19. TCRdb's copy holds only in-frame clones and misses some; the assay was immunoSEQ multiplex PCR. The top ten hold less than 3% of the sample, which has some 300,000 clones, roughly 91% seen once. The specimen was PBMCs or T cells enriched from blood (not recorded which). The receptors originated from a woman aged 45 to 65 who had been exposed to COVID-19.

This sequence joins TRBV21-1 and TRBJ1-5; the table calls TRBD1, which could not be checked here. TRBV21-1 is a recognized pseudogene. The CDR3 consists of 16 residues. CDR3 DNA sequence: TGTGCCAGCAGCAAACGTCGGGGACAGGGACTTCAGCCCCAGCATTTT. Protein sequence: CASSKRRGQGLQPQHF.

The V call is TRBV13, the J call TRBJ1-1; 8 nucleotides match TRBD1. J lost 2 bases, V lost 3 bases, and 2 bases had no gene match. This CDR3 comprises 14 residues. Germline CDR1 and CDR2: PRHDT and FYEKMQ (reference sequence). CDR3 nucleotides: TGTGCCAGCAGCTTTGACAGGGGAAACACTGAAGCTTTCTTT. It encodes CASSFDRGNTEAFF.

This chain connects TRBV2 to TRBJ2-1; 12 bases line up with TRBD2. The CDR3 length is 15 residues. Unmatched junction bases numbered 8, after V lost 6 bases and J lost 8 bases. Germline loops: CDR1 SNHLY, CDR2 FYNNEI. CDR3 coding DNA: TGTGCCAGCAGGGAGACTAGCGGGGGTATCGATGAGCAGTTCTTC. Translation gives CASRETSGGIDEQFF.

The rearrangement uses TRBV14 and TRBJ1-4; weak D call: TRBD1 (5 bases). Germline CDR1 reads SGHDN; CDR2 reads FVKESK. The CDR3 contains 16 residues. Between the trimmed V and J ends, which lost 1 base and 3 bases, there was a span of 12 bases. CDR3 protein: CASSQGLGLSNEKLFF. The CDR3 nucleotides read TGTGCCAGCAGCCAAGGGTTGGGACTATCTAATGAAAAACTGTTTTTT.

The chain recombines TRBV30 with TRBJ2-1; the match to TRBD2 covers 7 bases. CDR1 and CDR2 from the germline V gene are GTSNPN and SVGIG (reference sequence). CDR3 length: 15 residues. With 0 bases clipped from V and 0 bases from J, the junction kept 2 bases outside the gene matches. CDR3: CAWSVRGSSYNEQFF. CDR3 DNA: TGTGCCTGGAGTGTGCGGGGGAGCTCCTACAATGAGCAGTTCTTC.

The chain combines TRBV18 with TRBJ2-1, with D perhaps TRBD1 (5 bases). This CDR3 is 15 amino acids long. The V end lost 6 bases, the J end lost 9 bases, and 21 bases lay between the germline ends. The germline V gene encodes CDR1 KGHSH and CDR2 LQKENI. As DNA, the CDR3 is TGTGCCAGCTCCTTCGATAGGGGCTCGTACGGTGAGCAGTTCTTC. This gives the protein CASSFDRGSYGEQFF.

J is TRBJ2-7 and V is TRBV7-8; 7 bases agree with TRBD1. CDR3 length equals 13 residues. Unmatched junction bases numbered 5, after V lost 4 bases and J lost 5 bases. CDR1 SGHVS and CDR2 FQNEAQ come from the germline V gene. The CDR3: CASSSDRVHEQYF. As DNA, the CDR3 is TGTGCCAGCAGCTCCGACAGGGTCCACGAGCAGTACTTC.

This clone was counted only a few times. The chain employs TRBV21-1 and TRBJ1-2; TRBD1 is the table's D call, not checked against the DNA. TRBV21-1 is a pseudogene locus. The CDR3 runs 14 residues. The CDR3 loop is CASRKRQGRRGYTF. In DNA, the CDR3 is TGTGCCAGCAGGAAAAGACAGGGCCGGAGGGGCTACACCTTC.

This chain joins TRBV6-5 and TRBJ1-5, with a possible D match to TRBD1 (6 bases). The CDR3 has 13 amino acids. Per the germline V gene, CDR1 is MNHEY and CDR2 is SVGAGI. V was cut by 7 bases and J by 3 bases, with 10 bases left in between. The CDR3: CASTGHINQPQHF. The CDR3 DNA is TGTGCCAGCACGGGACATATCAATCAGCCCCAGCATTTT.

The chain recombines TRBV10-1 with TRBJ1-2, with D unresolved. Trimming removed 7 bases at V and 4 bases at J, with 13 bases between. This CDR3 comprises 13 residues. Germline V gene sequence: CDR1 WNHNN, CDR2 SYGVQD (reference sequence). The CDR3, as DNA: TGCGCCAGCAACCTAGAGGTCTCCTATGGCTACACCTTC. It encodes CASNLEVSYGYTF.

CDR3 sequence reads: CASSLAGTGEKETQYF. The CDR3 nucleotides read TGCGCCAGCAGCTTGGCCGGGACAGGAGAAAAAGAGACCCAGTACTTC. The rearrangement joins TRBV5-1 to TRBJ2-5; the match to TRBD1 covers 8 bases. CDR3 size: 16 residues. With 0 bases clipped from V and 3 bases from J, the junction kept 7 bases outside the gene matches. Per germline, CDR1 SGHRS and CDR2 YFSETQ. Drawing the rest from reference TRBV5-1 and TRBJ2-5, the complete variable domain is KAGVTQTPRYLIKTRGQQVTLSCSPISGHRSVSWYQQTPGQGLQFLFEYFSETQRNKGNFPGRFSGRQFSNSRSEMNVSTLELGDSALYLCASSLAGTGEKETQYFGPGTRLLVL.

The chain is built from TRBV28 and TRBJ2-1, with 12 bases that match TRBD2. The CDR3 extends over 14 amino acids. Germline trimming cut 5 bases from V and 7 bases from J; bases unmatched to any gene: 3. Germline-derived CDR1 and CDR2 are MDHEN and SYDVKM. CDR3 coding DNA: TGTGCCAGCAGTCTAGCGGGGGGGCGGAATGAGCAGTTCTTC. Protein: CASSLAGGRNEQFF.

This clone was found once. The chain uses TRBV6-1 and TRBJ1-2; D unresolved. The length of the CDR3 is 14 residues. Germline V lookup: CDR1 MNHNS, CDR2 SASEGT. The V and J ends lost 2 bases and 7 bases respectively, with 14 bases between them. CDR3 DNA sequence: TGTGCCAGCAGTGAAACTACCGGTTTGGGTGGCTACACCTTC. Protein sequence: CASSETTGLGGYTF.

The V call is TRBV7-9, the J call TRBJ2-3, with 9 nucleotides matching TRBD2. The J segment lost 11 bases and the V segment lost 5 bases, leaving 20 bases of the junction unmatched. CDR1 and CDR2 (germline): SEHNR, FQNEAQ (reference sequence). The CDR3 has 17 residues. As DNA, the CDR3 is TGTGCCAGCAGCCCCTCAGGACTAGCGTTACCAGGGGGGGGGCAGTATTTT. Translated, it gives CASSPSGLALPGGGQYF. Full variable domain (outside the CDR3, taken from reference TRBV7-9 and TRBJ2-3): DTGVSQNPRHKITKRGQNVTFRCDPISEHNRLYWYRQTLGQGPEFLTYFQNEAQLEKSRLLSDRFSAERPKGSFSTLEIQRTEQGDSAMYLCASSPSGLALPGGGQYFGPGTRLTVL.

Here the CDR3 reads CASSLATDSWYEQYF. Here the CDR3 DNA reads TGCGCCAGCAGCTTGGCTACGGACAGTTGGTACGAGCAGTACTTC. The V gene is TRBV5-1, the J gene TRBJ2-7; the D gene is possibly TRBD1 (6 bases). CDR1 and CDR2 (germline): SGHRS, YFSETQ. This CDR3 spans 15 amino acids. Trimming pared 0 bases from V and 4 bases from J, leaving 14 bases between.

The chain carries TRBV5-8 and TRBJ2-5; no reliable D call. This CDR3 is built from 13 residues. Germline CDR1 reads SGHTS; CDR2 reads YDEGEE. V was cut by 6 bases and J by 0 bases, with 9 bases left in between. CDR3 sequence reads: CASTGGYQETQYF. CDR3 in DNA: TGTGCCAGCACGGGTGGCTACCAAGAGACCCAGTACTTC.

This chain connects TRBV30 to TRBJ2-2, with a weak D call TRBD2 (6 bases). Trimming stripped 3 bases from V and 8 bases from J, with 19 bases between. Germline values: CDR1 GTSNPN, CDR2 SVGIG (reference sequence). The CDR3 spans 15 residues. The DNA of the CDR3 is TGTGCCTGGAGCGAGGACCCCGGGAGAACAGGGGAGCTGTTTTTT. The encoded protein is CAWSEDPGRTGELFF.

The gene calls are TRBV6-4 and TRBJ1-1; D ambiguous. The length of the CDR3 is 15 residues. The germline gives CDR1 MRHNA, CDR2 SNTAGT. V lost 0 bases to trimming and J lost 4 bases, with 12 bases between them. This chain's CDR3 is CASSDSVGGGTEAFF. The CDR3 DNA reads TGTGCCAGCAGTGACTCGGTGGGAGGCGGCACTGAAGCTTTCTTT.

The chain has TRBV5-1 and TRBJ2-2; the match to TRBD2 covers 7 bases. Germline CDR1 is SGHRS and CDR2 is YFSETQ. J gave up 5 bases and V 3 bases, and 13 bases lay outside the gene matches. This CDR3 comprises 17 residues. The CDR3 DNA reads as TGCGCCAGCAGCTCGGGTCCTCCCGAGGGAGGGACCGGGGAGCTGTTTTTT. Protein product: CASSSGPPEGGTGELFF.

A single count supports this clone. The chain carries TRBV12-3 or TRBV12-4 and TRBJ2-1; D unclear. The ends were cut back, 10 bases at V and 6 bases at J, with 16 bases in the middle. This CDR3 is built from 13 residues. DNA of the CDR3: TGTGCCACTCTCGGGTCGTCGGGCAATGAGCAGTTCTTC. Protein sequence: CATLGSSGNEQFF.

The V gene is TRBV6-1, the J gene TRBJ2-3; D might be TRBD2 (6 bases). The germline gives CDR1 MNHNS, CDR2 SASEGT. V lost 2 bases, J lost 0 bases, and 24 bases lay in between. The CDR3 is 20 amino acids. CDR3 sequence reads: CASSESRLGRSTISTDTQYF. The CDR3 nucleotides read TGTGCCAGCAGTGAATCCCGACTAGGCAGGTCCACTATTAGCACAGATACGCAGTATTTT.